These 27 T cell receptor beta chains were all obtained from the same sample, sequenced in a study of T-cell reconstitution after alpha-beta-depleted transplantation in children. The TCRbeta library incorporated unique molecular identifiers. One entry per CDR3 protein results from TCRdb running MiXCR on the PCR reads. Of about 22,000 distinct CDR3 sequences in the sample, around 9.9% were seen once. The material sequenced was PBMCs from the stem cell graft donor, taken from the stem cell graft. The receptors were sampled from a human donor who donated a stem cell graft to a child with chronic granulomatous disease.

This clonotype was seen many times. This rearrangement joins TRBV3-1 to TRBJ2-1; D gene uncertain. The V end was cut by 1 base, the J end by 3 bases, with 4 bases between. Germline V gene data show CDR1 as LGHDT and CDR2 as YNNKEL (reference sequence). The CDR3 has 13 amino acids. The CDR3 nucleotides read TGTGCCAGCAGCCAAGTCAACTACAATGAGCAGTTCTTC. This sequence encodes CASSQVNYNEQFF.

This clonotype was picked up many times. The chain employs TRBV7-9 and TRBJ1-1; D is possibly TRBD1 (6 bases). Trimming pared 4 bases from V and 3 bases from J, leaving 12 bases between. The CDR3 is made up of 14 amino acids. From germline, CDR1 is SEHNR and CDR2 FQNEAQ (reference sequence). The CDR3 sequence: CASSSRDTYTEAFF. The CDR3 region has the DNA TGTGCCAGCAGCTCCCGGGACACCTACACTGAAGCTTTCTTT.

This clonotype came up many times. The V gene is TRBV5-1, the J gene TRBJ2-1, with TRBD2 identical over 12 bases. Germline assignment: CDR1 SGHRS and CDR2 YFSETQ. The CDR3 length is 16 residues. V lost 4 bases to trimming and J lost 0 bases; unmatched junction nucleotides: 2. In DNA form, the CDR3 reads TGCGCCAGCAGCCTGACTAGCGGGAGCTCCTACAATGAGCAGTTCTTC. This translates into CASSLTSGSSYNEQFF.

This clonotype was observed many times. This chain uses TRBV5-1 with TRBJ2-1; 9 nucleotides agree with TRBD1. The length of the CDR3 is 16 residues. CDR1 is SGHRS and CDR2 is YFSETQ in the germline V gene. With 5 bases clipped from V and 2 bases from J, the junction kept 8 bases outside the gene matches. CDR3 sequence reads: CASRTGQGSPYNEQFF. CDR3 DNA: TGCGCCAGCAGAACAGGACAGGGGTCCCCCTACAATGAGCAGTTCTTC.

On this clonotype itself: A much more abundant neighbour one base away suggests this may be a read error. This sequence joins TRBV19 and TRBJ1-1; TRBD1 aligns across 8 bases. The CDR3 extends over 14 amino acids. Germline values: CDR1 LNHDA, CDR2 SQIVND (reference sequence). In nucleotides, the CDR3 is TGTGCCAGTAGGACAGGGGTGGAGGGCACTGAATCTTTCTTT. This gives the protein CASRTGVEGTESFF. Full variable domain (remainder filled in from reference TRBV19 and TRBJ1-1): DGGITQSPKYLFRKEGQNVTLSCEQNLNHDAMYWYRQDPGQGLRLIYYSQIVNDFQKGDIAEGYSVSREKKESFPLTVTSAQKNPTAFYLCASRTGVEGTESFFGQGTRLTVV.

The rearrangement links TRBV4-3 to TRBJ2-3; TRBD1 is a possible D gene (5 bases). V was cut by 4 bases and J by 5 bases, with 7 bases left in between. Germline values: CDR1 LGHNA, CDR2 YSLEER. The CDR3 extends over 12 amino acids. CDR3 DNA: TGCGCCAGCAGCCTAACAGGAGATACGCAGTATTTT. Residues: CASSLTGDTQYF.

Many counts were recorded for this clonotype. In DNA, the CDR3 is TGTGCCACCAGCAGGTACCGAGACAGCTCCTACGAGCAGTACTTC. Protein: CATSRYRDSSYEQYF. V is TRBV15 and J is TRBJ2-7, with a tentative D call TRBD1 (5 bases). This CDR3 comprises 15 residues. The germline V gene encodes CDR1 LNHNV and CDR2 YYDKDF (reference sequence). V was shortened by 3 bases and J by 0 bases, with 12 bases between the two germline ends.

This clonotype was counted many times. The V gene is TRBV7-6, the J gene TRBJ1-3; unclear D gene. Germline V gene sequence: CDR1 SGHVS, CDR2 FNYEAQ. Trimming took 3 bases from V and 4 from J, leaving 13 bases between them. The CDR3 contains 15 residues. CDR3 in amino acids: CASSFGLTGGNTIYF. The CDR3 nucleotides read TGTGCCAGCAGCTTTGGACTGACTGGAGGAAACACCATATATTTT.

The chain couples TRBV11-2 to TRBJ1-1; perhaps TRBD1 as D (5 bases). The CDR3 has 12 amino acids. The V gene lost 4 bases and the J gene lost 9 bases, with 12 bases spanning the gap. In germline, CDR1 is SGHAT, CDR2 FQNNGV. CDR3 residues: CASSWDGLQAFF. The CDR3 DNA reads TGTGCCAGCAGCTGGGACGGCCTGCAAGCTTTCTTT. Full variable domain (missing parts from reference TRBV11-2 and TRBJ1-1): EAGVAQSPRYKIIEKRQSVAFWCNPISGHATLYWYQQILGQGPKLLIQFQNNGVVDDSQLPKDRFSAERLKGVDSTLKIQPAKLEDSAVYLCASSWDGLQAFFGQGTRLTVV.

This clonotype was recorded at least ten times. V and J are TRBV14 and TRBJ2-7, with 8 bases fitting TRBD1. The CDR3 extends over 14 amino acids. Germline values: CDR1 SGHDN, CDR2 FVKESK. V lost 0 bases and J lost 4; bases outside the gene matches: 2. As DNA, the CDR3 is TGTGCCAGCAGCCAAGACAGGGGGCAATACGAGCAGTACTTC. It specifies CASSQDRGQYEQYF.

This clonotype was detected ten times or more. The chain recombines TRBV28 with TRBJ2-7, with TRBD2 matching 10 bases. CDR3 length: 14 residues. Trimming cost V 4 bases and J 3 bases; bases outside gene matches: 3. Germline CDR1 and CDR2: MDHEN and SYDVKM. CDR3 loop: CASSSGLAIYEQYF. Here the CDR3 DNA reads TGTGCCAGCAGTTCGGGACTAGCGATCTACGAGCAGTACTTC.

Details on this clonotype: A read error may account for a junction end that differs from germline. The gene calls are TRBV5-1 and TRBJ2-5; D unclear. CDR1 is SGHRS, CDR2 YFSETQ, per germline. The CDR3 is made up of 15 amino acids. CDR3: CASSLSHSVQETQYF. In nucleotides, the CDR3 is TGCGCCAGCAGCCTTTCGCACTCCGTCCAAGAGACCCAGTACTTT.

This rearrangement joins TRBV6-1 to TRBJ2-7; no clear D gene. CDR1 is MNHNS, CDR2 SASEGT, per germline. The CDR3 length is 14 residues. The V and J ends lost 6 bases and 2 bases respectively, with 14 bases between them. The CDR3 spells CASSRLSGAYEQYF. CDR3 in DNA: TGTGCCAGCAGCCGACTGAGTGGGGCCTACGAGCAGTACTTC.

The table lists this clonotype with many counts. The chain is built from TRBV28 and TRBJ1-6, with 7 positions matching TRBD1. CDR1 and CDR2 from the germline V gene are MDHEN and SYDVKM. The CDR3 has 14 residues. V gave up 5 bases and J gave up 10 bases; unmatched junction bases: 8. Written as DNA, the CDR3 is TGTGCCAGCAGTCCCGACAGGGAGCAATCACCCCTCCACTTT. Its protein product is CASSPDREQSPLHF.

This clonotype was recorded at least ten times. The J gene is TRBJ1-5, the V gene TRBV15; D unresolved. From germline, CDR1 is LNHNV and CDR2 YYDKDF (reference sequence). The CDR3 totals 16 residues. V shed 2 bases and J shed 3 bases, with 14 bases lying between them. The CDR3 nucleotides read TGTGCCACCAGCAGATCCTCTGGACGAGCCAATCAGCCCCAGCATTTT. This sequence encodes CATSRSSGRANQPQHF.

Ten or more counts support this clonotype. The chain joins TRBV27 to TRBJ1-1, with TRBD1 matching over 12 bases. Germline-derived CDR1 and CDR2 are MNHEY and SMNVEV (reference sequence). This CDR3 has 16 residues. V gave up 8 bases and J gave up 3 bases; unmatched junction bases: 10. The CDR3 spells CASGSGTGGAYTEAFF. CDR3 sequence (DNA): TGTGCCAGCGGTTCCGGGACAGGGGGCGCATACACTGAAGCTTTCTTT.

This clonotype was detected many times. The chain recombines TRBV2 with TRBJ2-1, with 12 bases that match TRBD2. This CDR3 has 15 amino acids. Germline trimming cut 7 bases from V and 9 bases from J; bases unmatched to any gene: 10. Germline CDR1 reads SNHLY; CDR2 reads FYNNEI. This chain's CDR3 is CASKVASGGAGEQFF. The CDR3 DNA follows: TGTGCCAGCAAGGTCGCTAGCGGGGGGGCCGGTGAGCAGTTCTTC.

This clonotype was seen at least ten times. The gene calls are TRBV27 and TRBJ1-5; possible D gene TRBD1, 5 bases. The V gene lost 6 bases and the J gene lost 1 base, with 13 bases spanning the gap. The CDR3 contains 15 residues. The germline gives CDR1 MNHEY, CDR2 SMNVEV (reference sequence). CDR3 region: CASSPQGLSNQPQHF. Here the CDR3 DNA reads TGTGCCAGCAGCCCCCAGGGCTTGAGCAATCAGCCCCAGCATTTT.

This clonotype is labeled as medium-sized. The V call is TRBV5-1, the J call TRBJ1-4; possible D gene TRBD1, 5 bases. Trimming stripped 4 bases from V and 0 bases from J, with 10 bases between. The CDR3 runs 15 residues. Germline V CDR1 and CDR2: SGHRS, YFSETQ. As DNA, the CDR3 is TGCGCCAGCAGCGACAGCTTTACAACTAATGAAAAACTGTTTTTT. It yields the protein CASSDSFTTNEKLFF.

This clonotype was recorded many times. The CDR3 loop is CASSLVPGHSEQYF. Written as DNA, the CDR3 is TGTGCCAGCAGCTTAGTACCAGGGCATAGCGAGCAGTACTTC. The chain combines TRBV7-9 with TRBJ2-7; D perhaps matches TRBD1 (5 bases). This CDR3 spans 14 amino acids. The germline gives CDR1 SEHNR, CDR2 FQNEAQ (reference sequence). Between the trimmed V and J ends, which lost 1 base and 6 bases, there was a span of 13 bases.

This clonotype was picked up a small number of times. J is TRBJ2-7 and V is TRBV4-2, with a tentative D call TRBD1 (5 bases). V was shortened by 2 bases and J by 2 bases, with 7 bases between the two germline ends. The CDR3 covers 13 residues. Germline V gene lookup returns CDR1 LGHNA and CDR2 YNFKEQ. CDR3 residues: CASSQPDTYEQYF. The CDR3 coding sequence is TGTGCCAGCAGCCAACCGGACACCTACGAGCAGTACTTC.

The sample holds many counts of this clonotype. V usage is TRBV7-9 and J usage is TRBJ2-1; either TRBD1 or TRBD2 may fit D (7 bases each). V was shortened by 5 bases and J by 8 bases, with 13 bases between the two germline ends. CDR3 length equals 13 residues. The germline V gene encodes CDR1 SEHNR and CDR2 FQNEAQ (reference sequence). CDR3 nucleotides: TGTGCCAGCAGCCCGACAGGGAGGGATGAGCAGTTCTTC. Protein product: CASSPTGRDEQFF.

The sample holds many counts of this clonotype. The chain couples TRBV6-5 to TRBJ2-7, with D possibly TRBD1 on 6 matching bases. There are 15 residues in the CDR3. V was trimmed by 2 bases and J by 4 bases, leaving 15 bases between them. Germline V lookup: CDR1 MNHEY, CDR2 SVGAGI. The CDR3 loop reads CASSYGRGSLYEQYF. CDR3 coding DNA: TGTGCCAGCAGTTACGGCAGGGGCTCCTTGTACGAGCAGTACTTC.

This clonotype was counted many times. V usage is TRBV11-1 and J usage is TRBJ2-7; 7 positions match TRBD1. This CDR3 contains 14 residues. Germline V CDR1 and CDR2: SGHAT, FQDESV (reference sequence). V trimming: 3 bases; J trimming: 3 bases; junction bases outside the gene matches: 5. The CDR3 DNA follows: TGTGCCAGCAGCTTTGGGACAGAACTCTACGAGCAGTACTTC. As protein: CASSFGTELYEQYF.

This clonotype was picked up many times. The DNA for the CDR3 is TGTGCCAGCAGTTCGCAGAGTACCCCCTACAATGAGCAGTTCTTC. Translation: CASSSQSTPYNEQFF. The genes are TRBV12-3 or TRBV12-4 and TRBJ2-1, with D unresolved. The CDR3 spans 15 residues. Trimming shortened V by 4 bases and J by 2 bases, and 12 bases separated the two germline ends.

This chain uses TRBV6-6 with TRBJ1-2, with unresolved D. This CDR3 is 12 amino acids long. CDR1 is MNHNY and CDR2 is SVGAGI in the germline V gene (reference sequence). The V end lost 6 bases, the J end lost 1 base, and 6 bases lay between the germline ends. The CDR3 coding sequence is TGTGCCAGCAGCAGAAGTAACTATGGCTACACCTTC. It yields the protein CASSRSNYGYTF.

At least ten counts were recorded for this clonotype. The rearrangement joins TRBV19 to TRBJ2-3, with 9 bases identical to TRBD1. The CDR3 runs 14 residues. Trimming removed 5 bases from V and 2 bases from J; junction bases left unmatched: 2. Germline V gene data show CDR1 as LNHDA and CDR2 as SQIVND (reference sequence). CDR3 sequence: CASSQQGATDTQYF. CDR3 nucleotides: TGTGCCAGTAGTCAACAGGGGGCCACAGATACGCAGTATTTT.